One sample yielded the 17 T cell receptor beta chains listed below, sequenced in a study of CD8 T cells in ankylosing spondylitis. MiXCR, run by TCRdb on the 5' RACE reads, gives a single entry per CDR3 protein. This sample carries about 160,000 distinct CDR3 sequences, 18% of them seen once, and the ten largest clones take under 9%. The sequencing input was blood, either unsorted or a sorted T cell fraction (not recorded which). The receptors stem from a male donor with ankylosing spondylitis or in good health (not recorded which).

The table lists this clonotype with many counts. This CDR3 is CASRGLAGVAPYNEQFF. As DNA, the CDR3 is TGTGCCAGCAGGGGACTAGCGGGAGTCGCCCCCTACAATGAGCAGTTCTTC. The chain carries TRBV6-1 and TRBJ2-1, with 14 nucleotides matching TRBD2. The CDR3 runs 17 residues. CDR1 MNHNS and CDR2 SASEGT come from the germline V gene. Germline trimming cut 6 bases from V and 2 bases from J; bases unmatched to any gene: 6.

This clonotype was picked up a small number of times. With a much larger clone just one base away, this may be a read error. V gene TRBV5-5 combines with J gene TRBJ2-2; D might be TRBD1 or TRBD2, each matching 6 bases. Germline CDR1 SGHKS, CDR2 YYEKEE (reference sequence). There are 13 residues in the CDR3. With 4 bases removed from V and 6 bases from J, the gap between germline ends came to 10 bases. In DNA form, the CDR3 reads TGTGCCAGCAGCCCCGGGGGCTCCGGGGAGCTGTTTTTT. Translation: CASSPGGSGELFF.

J is TRBJ1-1 and V is TRBV5-1; D remains ambiguous. Germline CDR1 reads SGHRS; CDR2 reads YFSETQ. The CDR3 runs 13 residues. V was cut by 2 bases and J by 5 bases, with 10 bases left in between. The chain's CDR3 is CASSFVLGTEAFF. DNA for the CDR3: TGCGCCAGCAGCTTTGTCCTGGGGACTGAAGCTTTCTTT. The complete variable domain, with remaining parts taken from reference TRBV5-1 and TRBJ1-1, reads KAGVTQTPRYLIKTRGQQVTLSCSPISGHRSVSWYQQTPGQGLQFLFEYFSETQRNKGNFPGRFSGRQFSNSRSEMNVSTLELGDSALYLCASSFVLGTEAFFGQGTRLTVV.

A note on this clonotype: A much bigger clone sits one base away, suggesting this may be a read error. The chain has TRBV5-1 and TRBJ2-1; 9 nucleotides match TRBD2. This CDR3 is built from 16 residues. Trimming at V came to 4 bases and at J to 5 bases, leaving 10 bases not matched to a gene. The germline CDR1 and CDR2 sequences are SGHRS and YFSETQ. The CDR3 coding sequence is TGCGCCAGCAGCCTAAGGCATAGCGGGAGCAACAATGAGCAGTTCTTC. The encoded protein is CASSLRHSGSNNEQFF.

In this sample, this clonotype turned up many times. The chain employs TRBV20-1 and TRBJ2-7; 8 bases map to TRBD2. The ends lost 6 bases at V and 1 base at J; junction bases unmatched: 11. The germline V gene has CDR1 DFQATT and CDR2 SNEGSKA (reference sequence). The CDR3 loop spans 15 amino acids. CDR3 loop: CSAVRFSGVSYEQYF. CDR3 bases: TGCAGTGCGGTACGTTTTAGCGGGGTTTCCTACGAGCAGTACTTC.

This clonotype was detected ten times or more. V usage is TRBV27 and J usage is TRBJ1-4, with a tentative D call TRBD1 (5 bases). Looked up from germline, CDR1 is MNHEY and CDR2 is SMNVEV (reference sequence). The CDR3 has 15 residues. V gave up 0 bases and J gave up 5 bases, with 10 bases separating them. Here the CDR3 reads CASSLSGGHNEKLFF. In nucleotides, the CDR3 is TGTGCCAGCAGTTTATCGGGAGGACACAATGAAAAACTGTTTTTT.

This clonotype was seen repeatedly, ten times or more. The rearrangement links TRBV4-1 to TRBJ1-1; D is perhaps TRBD1 (6 bases). V lost 1 base and J 1 base, leaving 7 bases between the germline ends. The germline V gene encodes CDR1 MGHRA and CDR2 YSYEKL. CDR3 length: 14 amino acids. The DNA for the CDR3 is TGCGCCAGCAGCCAAGCGGACAGGAACACTGAAGCTTTCTTT. This translates into CASSQADRNTEAFF.

This clonotype has a count of ten or more. This chain connects TRBV6-2 or TRBV6-3 to TRBJ1-3; D gene unclear. V was cut by 7 bases and J by 0 bases, with 28 bases left in between. Germline V CDR1 and CDR2: MNHEY, SVGEGT. The CDR3 has 20 amino acids. CDR3: CASTPAPPGILRISGNTIYF. CDR3 sequence (DNA): TGTGCCAGCACCCCGGCCCCGCCCGGGATCCTACGAATCTCTGGAAACACCATATATTTT.

In this sample, this clonotype turned up a few times. The chain employs TRBV20-1 and TRBJ1-5; unclear D gene. This CDR3 is 12 amino acids long. V lost 1 base, J lost 2 bases, and 3 bases lay in between. The germline gives CDR1 DFQATT, CDR2 SNEGSKA (reference sequence). CDR3 amino acids: CSARGGNQPQHF. Written as DNA, the CDR3 is TGCAGTGCTAGAGGGGGCAATCAGCCCCAGCATTTT.

V is TRBV29-1 and J is TRBJ1-2; D might be TRBD1 (6 bases). The ends were cut back, 4 bases at V and 7 bases at J, with 13 bases in the middle. Germline values: CDR1 SQVTM, CDR2 ANQGSEA. The CDR3 spans 12 residues. The CDR3 DNA sequence: TGCAGCGTTGGACAGGTCGTCTCTGGCTACACCTTC. Amino acid sequence: CSVGQVVSGYTF. The full variable domain, rest sourced from reference TRBV29-1 and TRBJ1-2, is SAVISQKPSRDICQRGTSLTIQCQVDSQVTMMFWYRQQPGQSLTLIATANQGSEATYESGFVIDKFPISRPNLTFSTLTVSNMSPEDSSIYLCSVGQVVSGYTFGSGTRLTVV.

This clonotype has just a few counts. J is TRBJ2-1 and V is TRBV6-5, with 11 positions matching TRBD2. The V segment lost 4 bases and the J segment 4 bases; nucleotides outside the gene matches: 6. The CDR3 covers 16 residues. Germline V CDR1 and CDR2: MNHEY, SVGAGI. The CDR3 here is CASSSTGTSGYNEQFF. In DNA, the CDR3 is TGTGCCAGCAGTTCAACCGGGACTAGCGGTTACAATGAGCAGTTCTTC.

The sample holds a few counts of this clonotype. The chain's CDR3 is CATLSGSRGTDTQYF. The CDR3, as DNA: TGTGCCACACTGAGCGGGAGTCGGGGCACAGATACGCAGTATTTT. The V gene is TRBV7-8, the J gene TRBJ2-3, with TRBD2 matching 8 bases. The ends lost 10 bases at V and 1 base at J; junction bases unmatched: 10. Germline values: CDR1 SGHVS, CDR2 FQNEAQ. This CDR3 has 15 residues.

V and J are TRBV11-2 and TRBJ2-2; no firm D call. The CDR3 runs 15 residues. Germline V gene lookup returns CDR1 SGHAT and CDR2 FQNNGV. The V end lost 4 bases, the J end lost 0 bases, and 9 bases lay between the germline ends. CDR3 region: CASSSRRPNTGELFF. The CDR3 nucleotides read TGTGCCAGCAGCTCAAGGCGGCCGAACACCGGGGAGCTGTTTTTT.

This clonotype has a count of ten or more. The J gene is TRBJ1-4, the V gene TRBV25-1, with D unresolved. Germline V gene data show CDR1 as MGHDK and CDR2 as SYGVNS. This CDR3 region has 16 residues. V was shortened by 1 base and J by 7 bases, with 16 bases between the two germline ends. DNA of the CDR3: TGTGCCAGCAGTGAATGGATCAGCGCTTCTGGTGAAAAACTGTTTTTT. This encodes CASSEWISASGEKLFF.

This clonotype came up a few times. The V call is TRBV5-1, the J call TRBJ1-2; D is undetermined. CDR3 length equals 16 residues. The germline V and J ends were trimmed by 0 bases and 4 bases, with 16 bases remaining between them. CDR1 is SGHRS, CDR2 YFSETQ, per germline. Written as DNA, the CDR3 is TGCGCCAGCAGCTTGGTGGAAGTCAGAATGGGCTATGGCTACACCTTC. Residues: CASSLVEVRMGYGYTF.

This clonotype was found many times. This chain joins TRBV5-1 and TRBJ2-7; D might be TRBD1 or TRBD2, each matching 5 bases. Trimming took off 3 bases at V and 6 bases at J, with 13 bases between the two ends. Germline values: CDR1 SGHRS, CDR2 YFSETQ. This CDR3 comprises 13 residues. The DNA of the CDR3 is TGCGCCAGCAGCTGGGACCGAGAACTCGAGCAGTACTTC. It translates to CASSWDRELEQYF.

This clonotype was detected ten times or more. The rearrangement joins TRBV20-1 to TRBJ2-3; a weak D match, TRBD2 (6 bases). The CDR3 has 13 residues. The germline V gene has CDR1 DFQATT and CDR2 SNEGSKA (reference sequence). The germline V and J ends were trimmed by 6 bases and 0 bases, with 10 bases remaining between them. The CDR3 sequence: CSAASVSTDTQYF. CDR3 coding DNA: TGCAGTGCGGCTAGCGTCAGCACAGATACGCAGTATTTT.